This T cell receptor (beta chain) was sequenced for a study of a mutant IDH1 vaccine in newly diagnosed glioma. Study details: Patients under treatment included around 60% males and 37.5% females and had a mean age of 40.4 years.

The CDR3 has 13 amino acids. V lost 2 bases to trimming and J lost 7 bases, with 7 bases between them. Per the germline V gene, CDR1 is SGDLS and CDR2 is YYNGEE. Clones were read by immunoSEQ multiplex PCR, and TCRdb kept only the in-frame ones, dropping some. The sample consists of some 37,000 clones, more than 75% of them appearing once. Study-level findings and limits: Pseudoprogression appears to have had no connection to changes in top peripheral T cell clonotypes. A vaccine-induced immune response developed in around 94% of the patients.

Indicated time point: week 5, during vaccination. One vaccine dose held 300 ug of mutant IDH1 20-mer peptide and came with topical imiquimod. In every donor, the tumor was a new WHO grade 3 or 4 IDH1-mutant, ATRX-lost astrocytoma. This clone appeared once. The antigen remains undetermined. The sample was PBMCs, taken from a glioma patient whose treatment included an IDH1 peptide vaccine. The receptor was isolated from a man aged 40-49 years with glioma. V gene TRBV9 combines with J gene TRBJ1-6, with no clear D. The CDR3 bases are TGTGCCAGCAGCGTTAGTTTGAATTCACCCCTCCACTTT. Its translation: CASSVSLNSPLHF.